The 2 T cell receptor beta chains below were found in one sample sequenced in a study of blood T cell repertoires in COVID-19. Clones were sequenced by immunoSEQ multiplex PCR, and TCRdb holds only the in-frame ones, with some missing. The sample contains some 160,000 clones, over 75% of which appear only once. The sample was peripheral blood. The receptors were sampled from a woman in her fifties or sixties with acute or convalescent COVID-19.

V gene TRBV9 combines with J gene TRBJ2-1, with D tentatively TRBD1 (5 bases). The CDR3 has 17 residues. Germline lookup yields CDR1 SGDLS and CDR2 YYNGEE. Trimming removed 3 bases at V and 4 bases at J, with 20 bases between. The CDR3 region is CASSAAEAGMLYNEQFF. DNA for the CDR3: TGTGCCAGCAGCGCAGCCGAAGCAGGGATGTTATACAATGAGCAGTTCTTC.

The chain joins TRBV9 to TRBJ1-3; a possible D gene is TRBD1 (6 bases). Germline V CDR1 and CDR2: SGDLS, YYNGEE. This CDR3 is 14 amino acids long. V lost 3 bases and J 2 bases, leaving 9 bases between the germline ends. The CDR3, as DNA: TGTGCCAGCAGCGGCGGGGGCGCTGGAAACACCATATATTTT. Its translation is CASSGGGAGNTIYF. The full variable domain, rest sourced from reference TRBV9 and TRBJ1-3, is DSGVTQTPKHLITATGQRVTLRCSPRSGDLSVYWYQQSLDQGLQFLIQYYNGEERAKGNILERFSAQQFPDLHSELNLSSLELGDSALYFCASSGGGAGNTIYFGEGSWLTVV.